The clone carrying this TCR beta chain was seen more than once but under ten times. Its antigen is unknown. Using RNA transcripts as the source, TCR beta CDR3 regions were amplified. First-round RT-PCR with HTBI primers amplified the TCR CDR3 region. TCRdb called the multiplex PCR reads again in MiXCR, with one record for every CDR3 protein. The sample includes tens of thousands of distinct CDR3 sequences, 45% to 65% of them seen just once. These data originate in a study of T cells in Graves' hyperthyroidism and ophthalmopathy. Notes on the study in general: The blood repertoire included most of the expanded thyroid clonotypes above 0.001.

The CDR3 length is 13 residues. Germline CDR1 is SGDLS and CDR2 is YYNGEE. Trimming cost V 6 bases and J 7 bases, with 14 bases left between them. On the basis of clinical symptoms, serum thyroxine and TRAb, thyroid ultrasound and orbital computed tomography, diagnoses were made. The TCR sequence derives from a man between 18 and 29 years old with Graves' hyperthyroidism. Sequenced: peripheral blood or thyroid tissue (not recorded which). J is TRBJ2-1 and V is TRBV9, with D unresolved. DNA of the CDR3: TGTGCCAGCACCACGACCCCCGGGAATGAGCAGTTCTTC. Encoded protein: CASTTTPGNEQFF.